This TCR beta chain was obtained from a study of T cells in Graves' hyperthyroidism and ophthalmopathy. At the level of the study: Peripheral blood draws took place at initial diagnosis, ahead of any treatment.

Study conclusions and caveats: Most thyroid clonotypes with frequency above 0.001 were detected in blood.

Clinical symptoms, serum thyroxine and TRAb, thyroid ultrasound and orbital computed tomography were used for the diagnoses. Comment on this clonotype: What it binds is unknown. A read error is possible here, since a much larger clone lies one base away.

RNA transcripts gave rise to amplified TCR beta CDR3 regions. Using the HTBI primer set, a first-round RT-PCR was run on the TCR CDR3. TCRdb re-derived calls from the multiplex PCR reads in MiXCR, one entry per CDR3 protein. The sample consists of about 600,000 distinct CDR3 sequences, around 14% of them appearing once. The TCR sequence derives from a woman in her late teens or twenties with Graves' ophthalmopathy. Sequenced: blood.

The CDR3 sequence: CAGSPYLTGHFDATNEKLFF. CDR3 DNA sequence: TGTGCCGGCAGCCCATACTTGACAGGACATTTTGATGCAACTAATGAAAAACTGTTTTTT. The rearrangement joins TRBV11-2 to TRBJ1-4, with a possible D match to TRBD1 (6 bases). The germline V gene has CDR1 SGHAT and CDR2 FQNNGV. CDR3 size: 20 residues. The full variable domain, rest sourced from reference TRBV11-2 and TRBJ1-4, is EAGVAQSPRYKIIEKRQSVAFWCNPISGHATLYWYQQILGQGPKLLIQFQNNGVVDDSQLPKDRFSAERLKGVDSTLKIQPAKLEDSAVYLCAGSPYLTGHFDATNEKLFFGSGTQLSVL.